This T cell receptor beta chain was recovered during a study of T cell responses to AZD1222 COVID-19 vaccine. CDR1 is MNHEY, CDR2 SVGAGI, per germline. The CDR3 totals 15 residues. J lost 10 bases, V lost 6 bases, and 16 bases had no gene match. The protocol was immunoSEQ multiplex PCR, while the TCRdb copy is restricted to in-frame clones and leaves out a portion. This table holds 150,000 to 200,000 clones, just over 90% found once. The J gene is TRBJ1-2, the V gene TRBV6-5; 8 bases align to TRBD1. The TCR comes from an adult in good health. The sequenced sample was peripheral blood, obtained on day 0 of AZD1222 vaccination. CDR3 sequence reads: CASSTEPGQAIYYTF. The CDR3 coding sequence is TGTGCCAGCAGCACAGAACCGGGACAGGCTATATACTACACCTTC.